The 17 T cell receptor beta chains given below trace back to one sample, sequenced in a study of cytomegalovirus exposure and HLA in healthy donors (dated by TCRdb to 2016 to 2017). Libraries were made using the immunoSEQ multiplex PCR assay. For the multiplex PCR, a mixture combining 60 forward primers for TCR Vbeta segments and 13 reverse primers for TCR Jbeta segments was used. TCRdb took this table from immuneACCESS and kept in-frame rearrangements with V and J called. Such tables lack part of the clones; where checked against another copy, unresolved V genes explain under half of the gap, and the rest is unexplained. The sample has 100,000 or so clones on record, around 70% of them singletons. Clones ranked in the top ten supply less than 2.5% of the sample. The sequenced material came from PBMCs. The receptors were gathered from a man in his fifties or sixties in good health and CMV-seronegative.

V is TRBV9 and J is TRBJ1-2, with D perhaps TRBD1 (6 bases). CDR3 length equals 16 residues. Germline V gene sequence: CDR1 SGDLS, CDR2 YYNGEE. Between the trimmed V and J ends, which lost 3 bases and 8 bases, there was a span of 23 bases. The CDR3: CASSGRREGGREGYTF. The CDR3 DNA follows: TGTGCCAGCAGCGGACGGAGAGAGGGGGGGCGAGAAGGCTACACCTTC.

The chain links TRBV7-9 to TRBJ2-6, with TRBD1 identical over 8 bases. CDR1 is SEHNR and CDR2 is FQNEAQ in the germline V gene (reference sequence). CDR3 length: 18 amino acids. Losses at the gene ends were 5 bases for V and 0 bases for J; bases not matched to a gene: 9. The CDR3 loop reads CASSPKGQGPSGANVLTF. The CDR3 DNA reads as TGTGCCAGCAGCCCTAAAGGACAGGGCCCCTCTGGGGCCAACGTCCTGACTTTC.

Comments on this clone: The junction and the germline gene differ at one end; a read error may be behind it. This chain uses TRBV7-7 with TRBJ2-5; tentative D call: TRBD1 (6 bases). CDR3 length equals 13 residues. CDR1 is SSHAT and CDR2 is FNYEAQ in the germline V gene (reference sequence). The CDR3: CASSYRDQETQYF. Here the CDR3 DNA reads TGTGCTAGCAGCTACAGGGATCAAGAGACCCAGTACTTC.

The V and J genes are TRBV9 and TRBJ2-1, with D tentatively TRBD2 (6 bases). Germline CDR1 is SGDLS and CDR2 is YYNGEE. V was shortened by 0 bases and J by 7 bases, with 14 bases between the two germline ends. The CDR3 spans 15 residues. The CDR3 nucleotides are TGTGCCAGCAGCGTAGTTGGAGGGAGTGGGAATGAGCAGTTCTTC. Translating it yields CASSVVGGSGNEQFF.

The genes are TRBV2 and TRBJ1-5; D unresolved. The CDR3 contains 14 residues. Trimming left V 5 bases short and J 4 bases short, with 12 bases between. Germline assignment: CDR1 SNHLY and CDR2 FYNNEI. The CDR3 here is CASSFTLQNQPQHF. The CDR3, as DNA: TGTGCCAGCAGTTTCACCCTACAGAATCAGCCCCAGCATTTT.

V gene TRBV12-5 combines with J gene TRBJ2-7; 10 bases align to TRBD1. V was pared by 7 bases and J by 5 bases, with 8 bases of the junction left unmatched. This CDR3 comprises 14 residues. Germline CDR1 is LGHNT and CDR2 is FRNRAP. CDR3 loop: CASAPGQGRHEQYF. In nucleotides, the CDR3 is TGTGCTAGTGCCCCGGGACAGGGGCGCCACGAGCAGTACTTC.

Only a few counts were recorded for this clone. The genes are TRBV5-4 and TRBJ2-2; D is perhaps TRBD1 (8 bases). The CDR3 spans 17 residues. Trimming pared 4 bases from V and 1 base from J, leaving 17 bases between. CDR1 is SGHNT, CDR2 YYREEE, per germline (reference sequence). CDR3 bases: TGTGCCAGCAGCCCACGCGGGGGACAGGTGAACACCGGGGAGCTGTTTTTT. This gives the protein CASSPRGGQVNTGELFF.

The chain joins TRBV5-1 to TRBJ2-7, with 10 bases lining up with TRBD1. From germline, CDR1 is SGHRS and CDR2 YFSETQ. The CDR3 contains 15 residues. Trimming took 2 bases from V and 2 from J; bases not matched to a gene: 4. The CDR3 sequence is CASSLTGQGAYEQYF. The DNA of the CDR3 is TGCGCCAGCAGCTTAACAGGACAGGGGGCCTACGAGCAGTACTTC. The whole variable domain, remainder taken from reference TRBV5-1 and TRBJ2-7, is KAGVTQTPRYLIKTRGQQVTLSCSPISGHRSVSWYQQTPGQGLQFLFEYFSETQRNKGNFPGRFSGRQFSNSRSEMNVSTLELGDSALYLCASSLTGQGAYEQYFGPGTRLTVT.

The J gene is TRBJ1-6, the V gene TRBV7-6; D possibly corresponds to TRBD1 (6 bases). The CDR3 consists of 16 residues. V lost 3 bases to trimming and J lost 4 bases, with 13 bases between them. The germline gives CDR1 SGHVS, CDR2 FNYEAQ. CDR3 nucleotide sequence: TGTGCCAGCAGCTTGATCCCAGGGACATATAATTCACCCCTCCACTTT. Protein: CASSLIPGTYNSPLHF.

This clone was seen a few times. The J gene is TRBJ1-2, the V gene TRBV6-1; D call uncertain. The CDR3 contains 12 residues. Germline loops: CDR1 MNHNS, CDR2 SASEGT. V was shortened by 2 bases and J by 14 bases, with 15 bases between the two germline ends. DNA for the CDR3: TGTGCCAGCAGTGAATACGAGGGTCGTAGTACCTTC. Its protein is CASSEYEGRSTF.

V is TRBV6-1 and J is TRBJ1-3, with no clear D. Trimming removed 2 bases from V and 4 bases from J, with 15 bases in between. The length of the CDR3 is 16 residues. Germline values: CDR1 MNHNS, CDR2 SASEGT. The chain's CDR3 is CASSESILGGGNTIYF. CDR3 coding DNA: TGTGCCAGCAGTGAAAGTATACTCGGCGGGGGAAACACCATATATTTT.

This rearrangement joins TRBV28 to TRBJ1-5; 9 nucleotides align to TRBD1. The trim removed 6 bases at V and 5 bases at J, leaving 11 bases unmatched. Germline values: CDR1 MDHEN, CDR2 SYDVKM. This CDR3 comprises 16 residues. For the CDR3, the DNA is TGTGCCAGCAGAGATGCCGGGACAGGGTGGTATCAGCCCCAGCATTTT. As protein: CASRDAGTGWYQPQHF. Looking up the rest from reference TRBV28 and TRBJ1-5 gives the full variable domain: DVKVTQSSRYLVKRTGEKVFLECVQDMDHENMFWYRQDPGLGLRLIYFSYDVKMKEKGDIPEGYSVSREKKERFSLILESASTNQTSMYLCASRDAGTGWYQPQHFGDGTRLSIL.

The gene calls are TRBV4-1 and TRBJ2-5; 15 nucleotides line up with TRBD2. Germline CDR1 reads MGHRA; CDR2 reads YSYEKL. CDR3 length: 18 amino acids. V lost 6 bases, J lost 5 bases, and 13 bases stayed unmatched. The CDR3 nucleotides are TGCGCCAGCAGGGATTTTGTGGGACTAGCGGGGGGCGCGGAGACCCAGTACTTC. This sequence encodes CASRDFVGLAGGAETQYF.

The J gene is TRBJ2-3, the V gene TRBV4-3; D gene unclear. The CDR3 contains 15 residues. With 0 bases removed from V and 2 bases from J, the gap between germline ends came to 9 bases. Germline-derived CDR1 and CDR2 are LGHNA and YSLEER. The CDR3 DNA follows: TGCGCCAGCAGCCAAGAATGGCAGTCCACAGATACGCAGTATTTT. It encodes CASSQEWQSTDTQYF.

The rearrangement uses TRBV28 and TRBJ2-7; possibly TRBD2 for D (6 bases). This CDR3 spans 13 amino acids. V was clipped by 6 bases and J by 6 bases, with 15 bases between them. Per germline, CDR1 MDHEN and CDR2 SYDVKM. CDR3 bases: TGTGCCAGCAGAGTAGGGTCGCGGGGCGAGCAGTACTTC. Amino acid sequence: CASRVGSRGEQYF.

The V and J genes are TRBV19 and TRBJ2-7; a weak D match, TRBD1 (5 bases). This CDR3 region has 14 residues. Deletions cut 1 base from V and 5 bases from J, with 12 bases between. CDR1 and CDR2 (germline): LNHDA, SQIVND (reference sequence). CDR3 sequence (DNA): TGTGCCAGTAGTATAGTTCAGGGCTTCGACGAGCAGTACTTC. Translating gives CASSIVQGFDEQYF.

The table lists this clone with a count of one. The V gene is TRBV5-4, the J gene TRBJ2-7, with TRBD1 identical over 8 bases. Germline assignment: CDR1 SGHNT and CDR2 YYREEE (reference sequence). This CDR3 has 16 residues. The J segment lost 6 bases and the V segment lost 7 bases, leaving 18 bases of the junction unmatched. CDR3 nucleotide sequence: TGTGCCAGCTCCTCTTGGAGTGGGACAGGTTCCGGCGAGCAGTACTTC. It translates to CASSSWSGTGSGEQYF.